This is a list of T cell receptor beta chains from one sample in a study of T-cell reconstitution after alpha-beta-depleted transplantation in children. TCRdb reanalysed the PCR reads using MiXCR and keeps one entry per CDR3 protein. The sample has about 980,000 distinct CDR3 sequences, 25% to 35% seen once. This specimen was PBMCs, mostly from graft donor cells, taken 360 days after TCRalphabeta/CD19-depleted stem cell transplant. The receptor set was obtained from a boy in the first two years of life who had a stem cell transplant for SCID, so the T cells may come from the graft donor. Both conserved end residues are trimmed from each CDR3.

V gene: TRBV2
CDR3 protein: ASSSDLSYEQY

V gene: TRBV10-3
CDR3 protein: AISGGTGELF

V gene: TRBV12-3/TRBV12-4
CDR3 protein: ASRRTLLYYNEQF

V gene: TRBV5-1
CDR3 protein: ASSLQGDYGYT

V gene: TRBV6-2/TRBV6-3
CDR3 protein: ASSYQGVFGYNEQF

V gene: TRBV6-2/TRBV6-3
CDR3 protein: ASSLYGTSGGEKNEQF

V gene: TRBV6-4
CDR3 protein: ASRGLEQF

V gene: TRBV7-2
CDR3 protein: ASSPWDKRYTQY

V gene: TRBV4-3
CDR3 protein: ASSQDRWDTQY

V gene: TRBV7-3
CDR3 protein: ASSLWGANNEQF